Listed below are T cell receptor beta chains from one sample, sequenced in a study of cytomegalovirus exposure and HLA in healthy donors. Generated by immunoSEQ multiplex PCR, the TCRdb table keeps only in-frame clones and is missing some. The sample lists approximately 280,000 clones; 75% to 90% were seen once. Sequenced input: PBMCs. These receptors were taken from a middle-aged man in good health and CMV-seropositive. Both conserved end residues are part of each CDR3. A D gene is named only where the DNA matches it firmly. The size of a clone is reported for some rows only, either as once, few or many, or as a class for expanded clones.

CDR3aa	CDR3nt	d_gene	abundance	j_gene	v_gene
CASSLTGGFFEQYF	TGCGCCAGCAGCCTGACAGGGGGGTTTTTCGAGCAGTACTTC	TRBD1	NA	TRBJ2-7	TRBV5-1
CASSPRTGTNDYGYTF	TGTGCCAGTAGTCCCCGGACAGGGACGAATGACTATGGCTACACCTTC	TRBD1	NA	TRBJ1-2	TRBV19
CASRGQPNTGELFF	TGTGCCAGCAGGGGACAGCCGAACACCGGGGAGCTGTTTTTT	TRBD1	NA	TRBJ2-2	TRBV7-2
CASSQGTGSNGYTF	TGCGCCAGCAGCCAAGGGACAGGGTCGAATGGCTACACCTTC	TRBD1	NA	TRBJ1-2	TRBV4-3
CSVPGNNEQFF	TGCAGCGTTCCGGGAAACAATGAGCAGTTCTTC	NA	NA	TRBJ2-1	TRBV29-1
CASSLGGLAGSSYNEQFF	TGTGCCAGCAGCTTGGGAGGACTAGCGGGAAGCTCCTACAATGAGCAGTTCTTC	TRBD2	NA	TRBJ2-1	TRBV5-4
CASTTGMRETQYF	TGTGCCAGTACCACAGGGATGAGAGAGACCCAGTACTTC	NA	NA	TRBJ2-5	TRBV18
CASSFRTDYEQYF	TGTGCCAGCAGCTTTAGGACTGATTACGAGCAGTACTTC	NA	NA	TRBJ2-7	TRBV5-8
CASSQDQGGSQYF	TGCGCCAGCAGCCAAGATCAAGGGGGTTCCCAGTACTTC	NA	few	TRBJ2-5	TRBV4-3
CASSGSGTGDFYEQYF	TGTGCCAGCAGCGGATCCGGGACAGGGGATTTCTACGAGCAGTACTTC	TRBD1	NA	TRBJ2-7	TRBV9
CASSLASETQYF	TGTGCCAGCAGCTTAGCATCAGAGACCCAGTACTTC	NA	NA	TRBJ2-5	TRBV5-6
CASSDSVADPGTSALETQYF	TGTGCCAGCAGTGACTCAGTGGCAGATCCCGGGACTAGCGCTTTAGAGACCCAGTACTTC	TRBD2	NA	TRBJ2-5	TRBV6-4
CASSQAGEETDTQYF	TGCGCCAGCAGCCAAGCGGGAGAAGAGACAGATACGCAGTATTTT	TRBD2	many	TRBJ2-3	TRBV5-1
CASSSRGLSYNEQFF	TGTGCCAGCAGTAGTAGGGGGCTCTCCTACAATGAGCAGTTCTTC	TRBD1	NA	TRBJ2-1	TRBV6-5
CASSLYSGRKNEQYF	TGCGCCAGCAGCTTGTATAGCGGGAGGAAGAACGAGCAGTACTTC	TRBD2	NA	TRBJ2-7	TRBV5-1
CASSQDEGVTEAFF	TGCGCCAGCAGCCAAGACGAGGGGGTCACTGAAGCTTTCTTT	NA	few	TRBJ1-1	TRBV4-1
CSSSATGGHEKLFF	TGTTCCAGCAGCGCCACAGGGGGGCATGAAAAACTGTTTTTT	TRBD1	NA	TRBJ1-4	TRBV7-9
CASSPSGTAYEQYF	TGCGCCAGCAGCCCTAGCGGGACCGCCTACGAGCAGTACTTC	TRBD2	once	TRBJ2-7	TRBV10-1
CASSPRSNGELFF	TGTGCCAGCAGCCCTCGAAGCAACGGGGAGCTGTTTTTT	NA	NA	TRBJ2-2	TRBV9
CASSNTGWETQYF	TGTGCCAGTAGTAACACAGGCTGGGAGACCCAGTACTTC	NA	once	TRBJ2-5	TRBV19
CASSLGSAVNEQFF	TGCGCCAGCAGCTTGGGCTCAGCGGTGAATGAGCAGTTCTTC	NA	NA	TRBJ2-1	TRBV5-1
CSSSHGRGKVSTEAFF	TGTTCCAGCAGCCACGGAAGGGGGAAGGTGAGCACTGAAGCTTTCTTT	NA	NA	TRBJ1-1	TRBV7-9
CASSYRDRSYGYTF	TGTGCCAGCAGCTACAGGGACAGATCATATGGCTACACCTTC	TRBD1	NA	TRBJ1-2	TRBV7-2
CASSQQGNSYEQYF	TGCGCCAGCAGCCAACAGGGGAACTCCTACGAGCAGTACTTC	NA	few	TRBJ2-7	TRBV4-1
CASSLNQRQNEKLFF	TGTGCCAGCAGCCTGAATCAGCGTCAGAATGAAAAACTGTTTTTT	NA	NA	TRBJ1-4	TRBV4-2
CASSLHVGGNYGYTF	TGTGCCAGCAGCTTACACGTAGGGGGCAACTATGGCTACACCTTC	TRBD1	NA	TRBJ1-2	TRBV7-2
CASSPRVAGELFF	TGTGCCAGCAGCCCCCGGGTCGCCGGGGAGCTGTTTTTT	NA	NA	TRBJ2-2	TRBV9
CASSSPRTESQETQYF	TGTGCCAGCAGCTCGCCGAGGACAGAGAGCCAAGAGACCCAGTACTTC	NA	NA	TRBJ2-5	TRBV7-8
CASRSSGRETQYF	TGTGCCAGCAGATCCAGCGGGAGAGAGACCCAGTACTTC	TRBD2	NA	TRBJ2-5	TRBV6-5
CASSLASSGRIEQYF	TGTGCCAGCAGCTTAGCGAGTAGCGGGAGGATCGAGCAGTACTTC	TRBD2	NA	TRBJ2-7	TRBV7-9
CASSPLAGGWDEQFF	TGCGCCAGCAGCCCCCTAGCGGGAGGCTGGGATGAGCAGTTCTTC	TRBD2	NA	TRBJ2-1	TRBV5-1
CASSLVGPGAKNIQYF	TGTGCCAGCAGTTTGGTGGGGCCAGGTGCCAAAAACATTCAGTACTTC	NA	NA	TRBJ2-4	TRBV27
CASKQGLLETQYF	TGTGCCAGCAAGCAGGGTTTGCTCGAGACCCAGTACTTC	NA	NA	TRBJ2-5	TRBV2
CSSSLSSGGRETQYF	TGTTCCAGCAGCTTATCCTCAGGGGGCCGGGAGACCCAGTACTTC	TRBD1	NA	TRBJ2-5	TRBV7-9
CASSEWGAGDRYEQYF	TGTGCCAGCAGTGAGTGGGGGGCGGGGGATAGGTACGAGCAGTACTTC	NA	NA	TRBJ2-7	TRBV6-1
CASSQEGGSFKSYEQYF	TGTGCCAGCAGCCAAGAGGGAGGCTCATTCAAATCCTACGAGCAGTACTTC	NA	NA	TRBJ2-7	TRBV4-2
CASSLGWLASDTQYF	TGCGCCAGCAGCTTAGGGTGGCTAGCCTCAGATACGCAGTATTTT	NA	NA	TRBJ2-3	TRBV5-1
CASTHSGRDNEQFF	TGTGCCAGCACTCATAGCGGGAGGGACAATGAGCAGTTCTTC	TRBD2	NA	TRBJ2-1	TRBV7-9
CASRLTGGGQPQHF	TGTGCCAGCAGGCTAACAGGGGGAGGGCAGCCCCAGCATTTT	TRBD1	NA	TRBJ1-5	TRBV28
CASSPTRGGELFF	TGTGCCAGCAGTCCTACCAGGGGCGGGGAGCTGTTTTTT	NA	NA	TRBJ2-2	TRBV27